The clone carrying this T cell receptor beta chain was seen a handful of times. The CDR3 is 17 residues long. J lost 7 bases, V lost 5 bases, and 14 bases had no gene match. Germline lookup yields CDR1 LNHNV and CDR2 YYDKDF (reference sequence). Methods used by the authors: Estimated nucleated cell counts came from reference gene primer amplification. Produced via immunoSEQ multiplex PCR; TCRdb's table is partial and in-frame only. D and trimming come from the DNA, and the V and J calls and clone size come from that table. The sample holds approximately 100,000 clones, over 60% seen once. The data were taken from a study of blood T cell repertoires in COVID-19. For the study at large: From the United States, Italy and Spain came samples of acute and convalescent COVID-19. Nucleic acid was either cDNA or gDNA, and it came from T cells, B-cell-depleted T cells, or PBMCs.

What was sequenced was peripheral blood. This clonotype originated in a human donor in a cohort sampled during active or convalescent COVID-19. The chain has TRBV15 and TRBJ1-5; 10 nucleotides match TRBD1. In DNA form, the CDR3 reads TGTGCCACCAGCCCCCTACCGGGACAGGGGCTTCGACAGCCCCAGCATTTT. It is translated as CATSPLPGQGLRQPQHF.